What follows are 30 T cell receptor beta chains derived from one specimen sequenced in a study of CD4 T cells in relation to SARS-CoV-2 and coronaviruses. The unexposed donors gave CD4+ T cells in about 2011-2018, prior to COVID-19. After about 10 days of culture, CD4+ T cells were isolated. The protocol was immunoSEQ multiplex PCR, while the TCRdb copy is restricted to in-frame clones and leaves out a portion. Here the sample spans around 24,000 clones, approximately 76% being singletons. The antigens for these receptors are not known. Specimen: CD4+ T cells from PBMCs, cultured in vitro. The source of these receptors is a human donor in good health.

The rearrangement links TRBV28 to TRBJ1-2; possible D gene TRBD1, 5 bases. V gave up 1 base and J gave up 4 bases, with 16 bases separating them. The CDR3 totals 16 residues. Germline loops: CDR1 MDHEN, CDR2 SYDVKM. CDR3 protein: CASSLFPQGVAYGYTF. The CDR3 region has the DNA TGTGCCAGCAGTTTATTCCCCCAAGGGGTGGCCTATGGCTACACCTTC.

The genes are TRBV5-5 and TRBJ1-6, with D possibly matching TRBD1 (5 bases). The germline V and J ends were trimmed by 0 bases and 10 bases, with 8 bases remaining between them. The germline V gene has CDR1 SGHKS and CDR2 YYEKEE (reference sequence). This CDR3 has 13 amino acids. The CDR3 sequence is CASSLEWGSPLHF. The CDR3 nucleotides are TGTGCCAGCAGCTTGGAGTGGGGCTCACCCCTCCACTTT.

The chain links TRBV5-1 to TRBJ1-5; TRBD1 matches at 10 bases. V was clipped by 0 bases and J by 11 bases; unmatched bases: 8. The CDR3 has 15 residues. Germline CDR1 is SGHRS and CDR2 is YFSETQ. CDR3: CASSLGEGQGMSQHF. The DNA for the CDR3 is TGCGCCAGCAGCTTGGGAGAGGGACAGGGGATGTCCCAGCATTTT.

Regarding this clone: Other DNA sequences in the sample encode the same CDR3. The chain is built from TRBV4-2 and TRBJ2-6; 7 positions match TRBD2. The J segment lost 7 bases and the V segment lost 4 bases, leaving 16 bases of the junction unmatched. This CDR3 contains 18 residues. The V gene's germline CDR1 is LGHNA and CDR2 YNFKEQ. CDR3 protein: CASSLGRGVGSGANVLTF. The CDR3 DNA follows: TGTGCCAGCAGCCTAGGCCGGGGGGTGGGGTCAGGAGCCAACGTCCTGACTTTC.

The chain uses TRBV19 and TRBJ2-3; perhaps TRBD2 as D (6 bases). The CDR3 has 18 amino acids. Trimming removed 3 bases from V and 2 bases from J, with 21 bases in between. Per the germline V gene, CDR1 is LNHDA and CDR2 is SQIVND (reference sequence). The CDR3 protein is CASSMNSGLPGYTDTQYF. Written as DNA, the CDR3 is TGTGCCAGTAGTATGAATTCTGGACTACCCGGCTACACAGATACGCAGTATTTT.

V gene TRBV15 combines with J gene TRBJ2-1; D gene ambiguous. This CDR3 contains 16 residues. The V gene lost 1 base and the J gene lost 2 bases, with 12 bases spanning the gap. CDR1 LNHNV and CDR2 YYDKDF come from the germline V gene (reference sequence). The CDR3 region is CATSRGEGYPYNEQFF. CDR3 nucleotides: TGTGCCACCAGCAGAGGTGAAGGCTATCCCTACAATGAGCAGTTCTTC.

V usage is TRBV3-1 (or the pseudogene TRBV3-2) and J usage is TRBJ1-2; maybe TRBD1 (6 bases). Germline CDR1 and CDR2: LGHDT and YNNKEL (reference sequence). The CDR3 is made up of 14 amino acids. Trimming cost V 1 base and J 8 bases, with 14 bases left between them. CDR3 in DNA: TGTGCCAGCAGCCAAGCTGGGGGGGCGAGAGGCTACACCTTC. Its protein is CASSQAGGARGYTF.

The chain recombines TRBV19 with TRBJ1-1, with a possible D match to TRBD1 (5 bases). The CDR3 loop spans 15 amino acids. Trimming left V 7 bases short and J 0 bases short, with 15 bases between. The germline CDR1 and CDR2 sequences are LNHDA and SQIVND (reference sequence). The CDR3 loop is CASIRGALMNTEAFF. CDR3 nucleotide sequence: TGTGCCAGTATTAGGGGTGCTCTCATGAACACTGAAGCTTTCTTT.

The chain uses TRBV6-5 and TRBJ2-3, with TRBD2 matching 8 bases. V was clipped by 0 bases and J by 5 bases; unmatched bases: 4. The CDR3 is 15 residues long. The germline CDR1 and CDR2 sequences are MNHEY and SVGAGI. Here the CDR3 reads CASSYSELAGDTQYF. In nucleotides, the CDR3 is TGTGCCAGCAGTTACTCTGAGCTAGCGGGAGATACGCAGTATTTT.

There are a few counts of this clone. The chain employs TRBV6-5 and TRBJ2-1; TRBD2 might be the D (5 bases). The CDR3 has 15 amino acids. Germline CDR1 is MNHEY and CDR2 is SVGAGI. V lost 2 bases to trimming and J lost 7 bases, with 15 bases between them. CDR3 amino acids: CASSYQRTGTNEQFF. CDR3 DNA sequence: TGTGCCAGCAGTTACCAGAGGACGGGAACAAATGAGCAGTTCTTC.

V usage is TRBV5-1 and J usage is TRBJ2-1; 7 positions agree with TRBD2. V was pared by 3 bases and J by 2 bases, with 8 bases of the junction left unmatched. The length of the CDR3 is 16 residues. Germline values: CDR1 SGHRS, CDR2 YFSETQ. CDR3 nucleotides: TGCGCCAGCAGCTCCCGGGCGGGAGTCCCCTACAATGAGCAGTTCTTC. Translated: CASSSRAGVPYNEQFF.

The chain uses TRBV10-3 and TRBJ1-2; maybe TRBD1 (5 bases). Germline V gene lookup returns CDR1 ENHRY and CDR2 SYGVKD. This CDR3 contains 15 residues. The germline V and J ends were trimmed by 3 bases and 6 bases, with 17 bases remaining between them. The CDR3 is CAISDPRGLGNGYTF. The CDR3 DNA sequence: TGTGCCATCAGTGACCCCCGGGGGTTAGGTAATGGCTACACCTTC.

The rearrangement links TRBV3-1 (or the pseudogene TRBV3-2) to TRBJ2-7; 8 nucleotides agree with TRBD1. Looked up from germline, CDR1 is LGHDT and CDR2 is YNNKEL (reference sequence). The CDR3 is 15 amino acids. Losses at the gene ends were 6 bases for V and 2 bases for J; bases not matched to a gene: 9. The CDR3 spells CASRPTGGYPYEQYF. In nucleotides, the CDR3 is TGTGCCAGCAGACCAACAGGGGGTTACCCCTACGAGCAGTACTTC.

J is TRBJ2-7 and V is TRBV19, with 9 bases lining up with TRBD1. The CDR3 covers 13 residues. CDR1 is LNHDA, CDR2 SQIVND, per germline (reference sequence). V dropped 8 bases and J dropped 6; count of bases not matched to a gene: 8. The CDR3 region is CASSRDRVGEQYF. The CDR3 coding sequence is TGTGCCAGTTCCCGGGACAGGGTGGGCGAGCAGTACTTC. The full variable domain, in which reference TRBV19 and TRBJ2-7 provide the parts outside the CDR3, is DGGITQSPKYLFRKEGQNVTLSCEQNLNHDAMYWYRQDPGQGLRLIYYSQIVNDFQKGDIAEGYSVSREKKESFPLTVTSAQKNPTAFYLCASSRDRVGEQYFGPGTRLTVT.

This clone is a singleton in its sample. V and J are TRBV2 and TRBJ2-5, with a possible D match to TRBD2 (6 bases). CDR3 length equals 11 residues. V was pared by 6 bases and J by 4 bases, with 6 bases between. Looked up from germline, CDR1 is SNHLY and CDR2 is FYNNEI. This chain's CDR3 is CASSGGETQYF. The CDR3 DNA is TGTGCCAGCAGCGGGGGAGAGACCCAGTACTTC.

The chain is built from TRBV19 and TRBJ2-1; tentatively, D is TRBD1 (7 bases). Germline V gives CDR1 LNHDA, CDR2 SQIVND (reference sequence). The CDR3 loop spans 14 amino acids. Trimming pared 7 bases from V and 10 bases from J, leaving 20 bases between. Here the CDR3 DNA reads TGTGCCAGTAAGGTTCCCAGGGGGACTCAGGAGCAGTTCTTC. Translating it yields CASKVPRGTQEQFF.

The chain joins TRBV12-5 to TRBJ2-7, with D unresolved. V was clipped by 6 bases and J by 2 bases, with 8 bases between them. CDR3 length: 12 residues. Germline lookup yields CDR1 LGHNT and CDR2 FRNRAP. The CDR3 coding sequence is TGTGCTAGTGGGCGGACCCCCTACGAGCAGTACTTC. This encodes CASGRTPYEQYF.

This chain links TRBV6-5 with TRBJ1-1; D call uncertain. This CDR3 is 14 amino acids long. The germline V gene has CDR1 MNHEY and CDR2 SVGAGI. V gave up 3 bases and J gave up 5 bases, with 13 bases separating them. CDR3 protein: CASSYTATGTEAFF. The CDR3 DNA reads TGTGCCAGCAGTTATACGGCGACGGGGACTGAAGCTTTCTTT.

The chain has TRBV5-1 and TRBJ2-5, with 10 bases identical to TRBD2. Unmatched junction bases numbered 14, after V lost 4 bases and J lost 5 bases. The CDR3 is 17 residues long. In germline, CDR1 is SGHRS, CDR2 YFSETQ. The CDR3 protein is CASSPTAGGPSGETQYF. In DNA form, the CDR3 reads TGCGCCAGCAGCCCGACAGCGGGAGGGCCGTCGGGCGAGACCCAGTACTTC. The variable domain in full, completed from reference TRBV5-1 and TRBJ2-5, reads KAGVTQTPRYLIKTRGQQVTLSCSPISGHRSVSWYQQTPGQGLQFLFEYFSETQRNKGNFPGRFSGRQFSNSRSEMNVSTLELGDSALYLCASSPTAGGPSGETQYFGPGTRLLVL.

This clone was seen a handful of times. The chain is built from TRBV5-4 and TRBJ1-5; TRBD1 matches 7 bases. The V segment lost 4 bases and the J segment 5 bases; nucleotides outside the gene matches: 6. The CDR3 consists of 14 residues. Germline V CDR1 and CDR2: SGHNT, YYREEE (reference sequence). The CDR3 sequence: CASSAQGGDQPQHF. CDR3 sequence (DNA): TGTGCCAGCAGCGCTCAGGGGGGGGATCAGCCCCAGCATTTT.

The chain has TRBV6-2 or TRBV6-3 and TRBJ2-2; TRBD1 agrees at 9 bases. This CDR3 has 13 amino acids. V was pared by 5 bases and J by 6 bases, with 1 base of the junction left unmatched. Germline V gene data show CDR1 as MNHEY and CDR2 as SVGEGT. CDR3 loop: CASSRTGAGELFF. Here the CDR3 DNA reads TGTGCCAGCAGTCGGACAGGGGCCGGGGAGCTGTTTTTT.

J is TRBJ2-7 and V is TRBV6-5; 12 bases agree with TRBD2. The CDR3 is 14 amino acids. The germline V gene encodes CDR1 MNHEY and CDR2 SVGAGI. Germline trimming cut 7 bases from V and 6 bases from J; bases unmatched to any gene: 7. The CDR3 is CASTLAGGAREQYF. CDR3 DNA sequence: TGTGCCAGCACCCTAGCGGGGGGGGCCCGCGAGCAGTACTTC.

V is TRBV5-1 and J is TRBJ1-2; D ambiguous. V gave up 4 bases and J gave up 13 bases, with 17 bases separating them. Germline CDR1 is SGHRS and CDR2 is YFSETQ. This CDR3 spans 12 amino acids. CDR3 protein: CASSEGSAWVTF. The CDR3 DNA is TGCGCCAGCAGCGAGGGTAGTGCCTGGGTCACCTTC. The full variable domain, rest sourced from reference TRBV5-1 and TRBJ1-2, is KAGVTQTPRYLIKTRGQQVTLSCSPISGHRSVSWYQQTPGQGLQFLFEYFSETQRNKGNFPGRFSGRQFSNSRSEMNVSTLELGDSALYLCASSEGSAWVTFGSGTRLTVV.

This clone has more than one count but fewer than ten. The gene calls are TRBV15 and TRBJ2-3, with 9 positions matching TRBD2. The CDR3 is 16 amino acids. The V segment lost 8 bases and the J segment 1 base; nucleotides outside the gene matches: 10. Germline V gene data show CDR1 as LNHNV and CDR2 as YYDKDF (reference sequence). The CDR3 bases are TGTGCCACCGACCTAGCGGGATACGTCGGCACAGATACGCAGTATTTT. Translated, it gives CATDLAGYVGTDTQYF.

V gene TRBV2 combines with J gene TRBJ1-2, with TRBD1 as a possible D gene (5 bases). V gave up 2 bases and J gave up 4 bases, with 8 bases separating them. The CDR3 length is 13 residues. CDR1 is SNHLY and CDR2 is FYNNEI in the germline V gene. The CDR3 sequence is CASSEKGSYGYTF. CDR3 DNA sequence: TGTGCCAGCAGTGAAAAGGGGAGCTATGGCTACACCTTC. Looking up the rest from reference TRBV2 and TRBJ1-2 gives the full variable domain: EPEVTQTPSHQVTQMGQEVILRCVPISNHLYFYWYRQILGQKVEFLVSFYNNEISEKSEIFDDQFSVERPDGSNFTLKIRSTKLEDSAMYFCASSEKGSYGYTFGSGTRLTVV.

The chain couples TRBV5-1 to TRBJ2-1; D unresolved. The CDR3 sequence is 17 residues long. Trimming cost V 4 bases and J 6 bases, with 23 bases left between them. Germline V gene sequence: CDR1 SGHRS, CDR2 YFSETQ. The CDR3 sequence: CASSRAFVALKGNEQFF. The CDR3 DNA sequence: TGCGCCAGCAGCCGCGCCTTCGTAGCCCTAAAGGGCAATGAGCAGTTCTTC.

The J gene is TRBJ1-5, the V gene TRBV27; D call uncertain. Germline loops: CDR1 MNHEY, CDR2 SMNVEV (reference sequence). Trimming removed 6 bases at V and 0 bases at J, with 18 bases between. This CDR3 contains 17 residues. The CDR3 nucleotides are TGTGCCAGCAGCGACTACGGAGGGATTTATAGCAATCAGCCCCAGCATTTT. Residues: CASSDYGGIYSNQPQHF.

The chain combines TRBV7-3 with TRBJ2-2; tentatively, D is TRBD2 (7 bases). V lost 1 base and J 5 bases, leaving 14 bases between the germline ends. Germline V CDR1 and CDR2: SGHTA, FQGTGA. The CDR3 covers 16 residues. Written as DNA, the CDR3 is TGTGCCAGCAGCTTAATAGGGGGGGATAGGACCGGGGAGCTGTTTTTT. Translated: CASSLIGGDRTGELFF.

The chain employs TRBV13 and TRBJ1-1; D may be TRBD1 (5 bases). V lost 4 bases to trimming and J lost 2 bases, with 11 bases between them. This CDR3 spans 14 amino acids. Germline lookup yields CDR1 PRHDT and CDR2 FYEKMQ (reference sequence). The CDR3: CASSYRQGNTEAFF. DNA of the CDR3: TGTGCCAGCAGCTACAGGCAGGGAAACACTGAAGCTTTCTTT.

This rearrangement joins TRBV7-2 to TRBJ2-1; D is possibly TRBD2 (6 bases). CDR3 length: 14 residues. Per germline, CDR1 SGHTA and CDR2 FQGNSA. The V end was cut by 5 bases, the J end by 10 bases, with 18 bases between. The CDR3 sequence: CASSRGDSATEQFF. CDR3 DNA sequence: TGTGCCAGCAGCCGTGGGGACTCCGCCACAGAGCAGTTCTTC.